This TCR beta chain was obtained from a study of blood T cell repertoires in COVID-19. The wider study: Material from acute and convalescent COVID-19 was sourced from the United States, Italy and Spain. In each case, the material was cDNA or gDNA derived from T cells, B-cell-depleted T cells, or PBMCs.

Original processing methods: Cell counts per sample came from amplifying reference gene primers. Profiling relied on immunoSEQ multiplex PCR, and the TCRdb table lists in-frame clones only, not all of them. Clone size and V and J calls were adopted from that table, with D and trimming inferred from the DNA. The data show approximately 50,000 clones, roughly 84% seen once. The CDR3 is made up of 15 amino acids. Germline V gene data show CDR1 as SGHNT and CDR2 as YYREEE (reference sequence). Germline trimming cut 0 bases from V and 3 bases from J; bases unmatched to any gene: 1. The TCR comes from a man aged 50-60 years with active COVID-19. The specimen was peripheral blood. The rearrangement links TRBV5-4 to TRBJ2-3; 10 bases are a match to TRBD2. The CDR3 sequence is CASSLEGLATDTQYF. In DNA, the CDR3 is TGTGCCAGCAGCTTGGAGGGACTAGCGACAGATACGCAGTATTTT.